This entry lists 20 T cell receptor beta chains sequenced from one sample in a study of monozygotic twins with inflammatory bowel disease. From its re-call of the 5' RACE reads, TCRdb lists each CDR3 protein once, without DNA. This sample's table reports approximately 330,000 distinct CDR3 sequences. The sample taken for sequencing was blood. The origin of the receptors is a human donor with ulcerative colitis or Crohn's disease, or a healthy co-twin of an affected twin (not recorded which).

This chain links TRBV27 with TRBJ2-1; TCRdb selects TRBD1, and the lack of DNA leaves this call unchecked. From germline, CDR1 is MNHEY and CDR2 SMNVEV (reference sequence). This CDR3 region has 13 residues. CDR3 amino acids: CASRGRGYNEQFF.

The V call is TRBV6-1, the J call TRBJ1-3. The CDR3 length is 14 residues. Germline CDR1 reads MNHNS; CDR2 reads SASEGT. The CDR3 sequence is CASSIGSSGNTIYF.

The CDR3 sequence: CSARGWDQPQHF. The rearrangement joins TRBV20-1 to TRBJ1-5. This CDR3 spans 12 amino acids. CDR1 is DFQATT and CDR2 is SNEGSKA in the germline V gene (reference sequence).

The chain employs TRBV28 and TRBJ1-2; TCRdb lists TRBD1, though no DNA is available to test this call. This CDR3 is built from 14 residues. From germline, CDR1 is MDHEN and CDR2 SYDVKM. This CDR3 reads CASSPFPLSGGYTF.

The V and J genes are TRBV3-1 and TRBJ2-2; no DNA is available, so the TRBD1 call from TCRdb remains unchecked. Germline V gives CDR1 LGHDT, CDR2 YNNKEL (reference sequence). The CDR3 has 16 residues. CDR3 sequence reads: CASSQGLGAGTGELFF.

The chain carries TRBV28 and TRBJ2-3; TCRdb outputs TRBD1, but without DNA this stays unchecked. The V gene's germline CDR1 is MDHEN and CDR2 SYDVKM. This CDR3 is 15 amino acids long. The CDR3 protein is CPSTNRDRGTDTQYF.

The chain uses TRBV4-1 and TRBJ2-4; as DNA is missing, the TRBD2 call by TCRdb cannot be tested. Germline-derived CDR1 and CDR2 are MGHRA and YSYEKL. This CDR3 is built from 18 residues. The CDR3 spells CASSQGLAGALAKNMQYF.

The chain joins TRBV5-1 to TRBJ2-5; the TRBD1 assignment by TCRdb is unverifiable without DNA. Germline CDR1 and CDR2: SGHRS and YFSETQ. This CDR3 has 14 amino acids. The CDR3 protein is CASTPWTAQETQYF.

The chain joins TRBV14 to TRBJ2-2; the TCRdb call, TRBD2, lacks DNA for checking. CDR1 is SGHDN, CDR2 FVKESK, per germline. The CDR3 length is 16 residues. The CDR3 region is CASSQVAGGGAGELFF.

The rearrangement joins TRBV27 to TRBJ2-5; lacking DNA, the TRBD2 call made by TCRdb goes unchecked. The CDR3 covers 14 residues. CDR1 is MNHEY, CDR2 SMNVEV, per germline (reference sequence). The CDR3: CASSSLAGEETQYF.

The chain uses TRBV5-1 and TRBJ2-5; TCRdb proposes TRBD1, but this gene call is untestable without DNA. The germline CDR1 and CDR2 sequences are SGHRS and YFSETQ. This CDR3 spans 14 amino acids. The CDR3 reads CASSWGDSQETQYF. Combining the CDR3 with reference TRBV5-1 and TRBJ2-5 gives the whole variable domain KAGVTQTPRYLIKTRGQQVTLSCSPISGHRSVSWYQQTPGQGLQFLFEYFSETQRNKGNFPGRFSGRQFSNSRSEMNVSTLELGDSALYLCASSWGDSQETQYFGPGTRLLVL.

The V gene is TRBV6-6, the J gene TRBJ2-3; without DNA, the TCRdb call of TRBD1 cannot be checked. Germline CDR1 and CDR2: MNHNY and SVGAGI (reference sequence). The CDR3 extends over 13 amino acids. CDR3 loop: CASIRAGTDTQYF.

This chain uses TRBV7-2 with TRBJ2-7; TCRdb's D gene call, TRBD2, goes unchecked for lack of DNA. Germline values: CDR1 SGHTA, CDR2 FQGNSA. The CDR3 extends over 15 amino acids. This CDR3 is CASSLMTSVAYEQYF.

The chain is built from TRBV5-1 and TRBJ2-1; without DNA, the TCRdb call of TRBD2 cannot be checked. The CDR3 is made up of 15 amino acids. The germline V gene encodes CDR1 SGHRS and CDR2 YFSETQ. CDR3 region: CASSIGLAENNEQFF.

J is TRBJ2-4 and V is TRBV3-1; TCRdb's D call of TRBD1 is untestable without DNA. Germline V gives CDR1 LGHDT, CDR2 YNNKEL (reference sequence). This CDR3 comprises 15 residues. The CDR3 sequence: CASSHETGRKNIQYF.

The CDR3 is CASSRTGYNQPQHF. The V gene is TRBV5-6, the J gene TRBJ1-5. The V gene's germline CDR1 is SGHDT and CDR2 YYEEEE. The CDR3 totals 14 residues.

The V call is TRBV9, the J call TRBJ2-7; the TCRdb call, TRBD2, lacks DNA for checking. Germline CDR1 is SGDLS and CDR2 is YYNGEE. The CDR3 covers 13 residues. This CDR3 reads CASSTSGDYEQYF.

The rearrangement links TRBV13 to TRBJ2-1; TCRdb lists TRBD2, though no DNA is available to test this call. CDR3 length equals 12 residues. Germline assignment: CDR1 PRHDT and CDR2 FYEKMQ (reference sequence). The chain's CDR3 is CASSGPSGKQFF.

This chain's CDR3 is CSARDLRLAGKGTDTQYF. The V and J genes are TRBV20-1 and TRBJ2-3; TCRdb's D call, TRBD2, is unchecked because there is no DNA. Germline values: CDR1 DFQATT, CDR2 SNEGSKA (reference sequence). The CDR3 is 18 amino acids.

This chain connects TRBV7-9 to TRBJ2-2; checking the TCRdb D call of TRBD2 is not possible without DNA. Germline V gene data show CDR1 as SEHNR and CDR2 as FQNEAQ (reference sequence). The CDR3 runs to 16 residues. The CDR3: CASSPPGTSGIGELFF.